This T cell receptor (delta chain) was observed in a study of Vδ1+ human thymocytes. Broader study findings: Thymic delta-chain repertoires held roughly 20% Vdelta2 sequences and few Vdelta3, despite high sort purity. In the thymus, TRG and TRD repertoires looked highly polyclonal with Gaussian CDR3 lengths. Bulk data may be misread because of unexpected Vdelta2 sequences.

The sorted cells were CD3+ Vdelta1+ Vdelta2- thymocytes from alphabeta-depleted thymus. RNA was extracted from the cells and then reverse transcribed. Pooled V-gene forward primers with one constant-region reverse primer generated the CDR3 amplicons by multiplex PCR. TCRdb reprocessed the multiplex PCR reads using CATT. The profile covers tens of thousands of delta-chain clones, with about a sixth appearing a single time and 0.5% taken by the ten largest. The germline CDR1 and CDR2 sequences are TSWWSYY and QGS. V lost 3 bases, J lost 0 bases, and 16 bases stayed unmatched. There are 19 residues in the CDR3. The sample holds a few counts of this clone. The antigen is undetermined.

The TCR sequence derives from a boy under two years old who had congenital heart surgery. Sequenced: Vdelta1+ gamma-delta thymocytes from the thymus. Described subset: FACS-sorted CD3+ TCRalphabeta- TCRVdelta1+ TCRVdelta2- thymocytes. V gene TRDV1 combines with J gene TRDJ1; 7 bases line up with TRDD3. Here the CDR3 DNA reads TGTGCTCTTGGGGAGACCTTCGGGTACTGGGGACCGTACACCGATAAACTCATCTTT. Translation: CALGETFGYWGPYTDKLIF.